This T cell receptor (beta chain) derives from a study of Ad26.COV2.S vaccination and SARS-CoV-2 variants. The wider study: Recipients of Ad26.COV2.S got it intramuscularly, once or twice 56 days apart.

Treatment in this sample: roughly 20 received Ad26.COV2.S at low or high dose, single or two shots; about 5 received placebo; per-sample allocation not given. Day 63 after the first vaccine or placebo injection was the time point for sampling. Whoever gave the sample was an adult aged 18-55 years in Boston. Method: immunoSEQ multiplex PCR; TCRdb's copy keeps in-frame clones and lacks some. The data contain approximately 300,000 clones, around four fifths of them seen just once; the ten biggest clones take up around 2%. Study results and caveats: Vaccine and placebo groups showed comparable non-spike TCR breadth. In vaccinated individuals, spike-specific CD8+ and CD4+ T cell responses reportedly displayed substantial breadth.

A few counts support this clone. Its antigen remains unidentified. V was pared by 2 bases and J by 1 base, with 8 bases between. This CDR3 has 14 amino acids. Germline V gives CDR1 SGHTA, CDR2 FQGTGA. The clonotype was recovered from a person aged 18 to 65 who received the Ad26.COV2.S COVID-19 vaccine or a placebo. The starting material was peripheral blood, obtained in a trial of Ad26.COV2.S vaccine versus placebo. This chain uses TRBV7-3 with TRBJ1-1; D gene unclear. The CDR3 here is CASSLVAQNTEAFF. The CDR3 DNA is TGTGCCAGCAGCTTAGTTGCCCAGAACACTGAAGCTTTCTTT.